This TCR beta chain was identified in a study of T cell responses to AZD1222 COVID-19 vaccine (dated by TCRdb to 2020 to 2022). About the full investigation: AZD1222 recipients whose second dose came at about 4 weeks and those whose second dose came at about 12 weeks were combined into one group, since spike-specific TCR depth and breadth did not differ between the two schedules. A total of 233 trial participants underwent TCR sequencing, of whom 200 to 220 had received two doses of AZD1222 and some 25 had received two doses of the MenACWY control vaccine. Trial participants were enrolled by age into subgroups of 18-55, 56-69 and 70-plus years, and about 150, 27 and 61 TCR-sequenced participants, respectively, were included in these subgroups. On the study overall, not on this receptor specifically: Because no samples from the day 14 peak response were available, repertoires could be characterized only after the peak T cell response. Nearly half of unique spike-specific TCRs reportedly recognized epitopes outside regions mutated in the B.1.351 and B.1.1.7 variants. Only 5 to 7 AZD1222 recipients were SARS-CoV-2 seropositive at baseline, limiting conclusions about previously exposed vaccinees. Most participants were white British and females outnumbered males, and the authors suggested that clonal diversity may have been underestimated. The 56-69-year group was small, and its depth increase did not reach significance, likely because of low power. The vaccine-associated CD4 TCRs covered the entire spike protein, and the dominant responses fell in regions 160-218 and 743-854. Spike-specific TCR breadth and depth rose significantly after two AZD1222 doses compared with day 0 and with MenACWY recipients.

The CDR3 regions of human TCRbeta chains were analyzed by immunosequencing. As for the authors' bioinformatics: TCRs in the repertoires were compared against a reference library of SARS-CoV-2-specific TCRs that had been generated with the MIRA antigen-specificity platform. Breadth was defined as the fraction of unique TCRs that were SARS-CoV-2-associated, and depth was defined as the fraction of total T cells that were SARS-CoV-2-associated. Using the MIRA data, each spike-specific TCR was assigned both to the spike region to which the TCR was reactive and to a CD4 or CD8 class. Log10-transformed breadth and depth values were compared by one-way ANOVA with Sidak's multiple comparisons tests. Not all clones reach the TCRdb copy of this immuneACCESS table, which keeps in-frame sequences only. Checked studies attribute under half of the gap to unresolved V genes and leave the rest unexplained. Clone size and the V and J calls come from that table; the DNA yielded D and trimming. The sample table holds 100,000 to 150,000 clones, of which about nine tenths were seen once. Of the sample, 7.2% falls within the top ten clones.

V ends up 3 bases short and J 2 bases short, with an unmatched junction base count of 5. From the cysteine up to the phenylalanine, the CDR3 has a length of 15 residues. Kept here is only the CDR3 DNA, which spans 45 bases and is read in frame from base 1. Sequences KGHSH (CDR1) and LQKENI (CDR2) are obtained from the germline V gene. The sample holds one count of this clone. No cognate antigen has been identified for it. No much larger clonotype is one base removed from it; base qualities were not supplied. The meaning of the sample's time point label: baseline before first vaccination. Vaccinee samples were obtained from the UK trials COV001 and COV002, which included a single-blind randomized controlled phase 2/3 trial of AZD1222 (ChAdOx1 nCoV-19) in healthy adults. For TCRbeta chain sequencing, PBMC samples were collected from trial participants at day 0 and at day 28 after the second dose.

The sequences come from peripheral blood, collected on day 0 of AZD1222 vaccination. The chain joins TRBV18 to TRBJ2-5, with 8 central nucleotides matching TRBD1. The receptor was isolated from an adult in good health. The CDR3 is CASSPLRTGQETQYF. The nucleotide sequence reads TGTGCCAGCTCACCGCTAAGGACAGGGCAAGAGACCCAGTACTTC.